Presented here are 10 T cell receptor beta chains from one specimen sequenced in a study of shared clonotypes between healthy human individuals. CD45RO-negative, CCR7-selected cells formed the naive CD8 fraction, which excluded terminally differentiated effector memory CD45RA+ cells. The repertoire was sequenced with immunoSEQ multiplex PCR; TCRdb's copy has only in-frame clones and lacks some. The sample records around 610,000 clones, approximately 96% being singletons. The sample was naive CD8+ T cells sorted from blood. The source is a woman younger than 45 in good health.

The CDR3 nucleotides read TGCGCCAGCAGTGAGGGGACTAGCGGCACAGATACGCAGTATTTT. The encoded protein is CASSEGTSGTDTQYF. The gene calls are TRBV10-1 and TRBJ2-3, with TRBD2 matching 10 bases. This CDR3 is built from 15 residues. CDR1 WNHNN and CDR2 SYGVQD come from the germline V gene (reference sequence). J was trimmed by 1 base and V by 2 bases; bases with no gene match: 0.

The chain uses TRBV10-1 and TRBJ1-1; 7 bases agree with TRBD1. CDR1 and CDR2 (germline): WNHNN, SYGVQD (reference sequence). The CDR3 covers 12 residues. The V segment lost 3 bases and the J segment 11 bases; nucleotides outside the gene matches: 6. The CDR3 nucleotides are TGCGCCAGCAGTGAAACAGGGGCCTATGCTTTCTTT. Residues: CASSETGAYAFF.

The CDR3 nucleotides are TGTGCCAGCAGACAAACAGGGGGCAATCAGCCCCAGCATTTT. As protein: CASRQTGGNQPQHF. The chain is built from TRBV27 and TRBJ1-5; 7 bases are shared with TRBD1. The trim removed 6 bases at V and 2 bases at J, leaving 4 bases unmatched. The germline gives CDR1 MNHEY, CDR2 SMNVEV (reference sequence). The CDR3 spans 14 residues.

The chain carries TRBV5-1 and TRBJ2-2; D is unresolved. This CDR3 has 17 amino acids. V lost 3 bases and J lost 0, with 15 bases in between. Germline CDR1 is SGHRS and CDR2 is YFSETQ. The chain's CDR3 is CASSSTSQYTNTGELFF. Here the CDR3 DNA reads TGCGCCAGCAGCTCTACGTCACAATACACGAACACCGGGGAGCTGTTTTTT.

The CDR3 nucleotides are TGTGCCAGCAGCCCCACAGGGGCCGAAGCTTTCTTT. Protein: CASSPTGAEAFF. The chain carries TRBV27 and TRBJ1-1, with 7 bases matching TRBD1. This CDR3 contains 12 residues. J lost 8 bases, V lost 6 bases, and 6 bases had no gene match. Germline CDR1 MNHEY, CDR2 SMNVEV (reference sequence).

This chain links TRBV7-9 with TRBJ2-1, with TRBD1 matching 7 bases. V was clipped by 10 bases and J by 8 bases; unmatched bases: 8. CDR1 SEHNR and CDR2 FQNEAQ come from the germline V gene (reference sequence). The CDR3 length is 12 residues. CDR3 amino acids: CATETGRDEQFF. DNA of the CDR3: TGTGCCACAGAGACAGGGCGCGATGAGCAGTTCTTC.

This chain joins TRBV2 and TRBJ1-1; D is undetermined. Looked up from germline, CDR1 is SNHLY and CDR2 is FYNNEI. This CDR3 is 13 amino acids long. V shed 6 bases and J shed 1 base, with 9 bases lying between them. The CDR3 sequence: CASSLGSNTEAFF. CDR3 bases: TGTGCCAGCAGCCTCGGGTCGAACACTGAAGCTTTCTTT.

The rearrangement uses TRBV11-2 and TRBJ2-7, with D possibly matching TRBD1 (7 bases). From germline, CDR1 is SGHAT and CDR2 FQNNGV. There are 14 residues in the CDR3. Trimming stripped 5 bases from V and 3 bases from J, with 14 bases between. The CDR3 loop is CASSPRDRFYEQYF. Here the CDR3 DNA reads TGTGCCAGCAGCCCGCGGGACAGATTCTACGAGCAGTACTTC.

This clone has a single count. This chain joins TRBV5-6 and TRBJ2-1, with D possibly TRBD2 on 8 matching bases. The CDR3 runs 15 residues. Germline-derived CDR1 and CDR2 are SGHDT and YYEEEE. Trimming removed 2 bases at V and 5 bases at J, with 14 bases between. CDR3 sequence (DNA): TGTGCCAGCAGCTTATACAGGGGACTAGACAATGAGCAGTTCTTC. It encodes CASSLYRGLDNEQFF.

The V gene is TRBV7-9, the J gene TRBJ2-7; 12 positions match TRBD2. J was trimmed by 7 bases and V by 2 bases; bases with no gene match: 3. This CDR3 spans 14 amino acids. Germline V lookup: CDR1 SEHNR, CDR2 FQNEAQ (reference sequence). The DNA for the CDR3 is TGTGCCAGCAGCTTACTAGCGGGAGGGAGGGAGCAGTACTTC. Translated, it gives CASSLLAGGREQYF.